The source of this T cell receptor (beta chain) is a study of technical replicates of blood from a handful of donors. This CDR3 spans 14 amino acids. The germline V gene encodes CDR1 SQVTM and CDR2 ANQGSEA. V was pared by 4 bases and J by 2 bases, with 12 bases between. This table comes from immunoSEQ multiplex PCR, and its TCRdb copy is limited to in-frame clones, with some not included. This sample has just over 70,000 clones, with 90% to 95% found just once. Input material: T cells isolated from PBMCs. The chain carries TRBV29-1 and TRBJ1-3; D gene uncertain. The origin of this receptor is a human donor in good health. The CDR3 loop is CSVVSRGAGNTIYF. CDR3 DNA: TGCAGCGTTGTAAGCCGGGGTGCTGGAAACACCATATATTTT.